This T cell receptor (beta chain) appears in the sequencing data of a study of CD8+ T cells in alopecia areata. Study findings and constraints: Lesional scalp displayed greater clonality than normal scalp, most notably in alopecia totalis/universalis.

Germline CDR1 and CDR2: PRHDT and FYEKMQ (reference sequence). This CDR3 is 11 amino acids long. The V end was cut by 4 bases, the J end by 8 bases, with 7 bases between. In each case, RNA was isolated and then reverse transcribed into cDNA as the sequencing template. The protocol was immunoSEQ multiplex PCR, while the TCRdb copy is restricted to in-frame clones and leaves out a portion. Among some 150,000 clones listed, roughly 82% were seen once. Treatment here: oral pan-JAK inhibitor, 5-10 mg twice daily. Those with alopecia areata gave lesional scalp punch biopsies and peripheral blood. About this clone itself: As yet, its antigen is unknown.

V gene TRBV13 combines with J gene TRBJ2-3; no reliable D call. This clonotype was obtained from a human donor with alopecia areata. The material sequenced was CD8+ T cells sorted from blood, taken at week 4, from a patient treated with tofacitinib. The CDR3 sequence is CASSWTGTQYF. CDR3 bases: TGTGCCAGCAGCTGGACGGGTACGCAGTATTTT. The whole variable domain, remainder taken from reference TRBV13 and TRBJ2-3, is AAGVIQSPRHLIKEKRETATLKCYPIPRHDTVYWYQQGPGQDPQFLISFYEKMQSDKGSIPDRFSAQQFSDYHSELNMSSLELGDSALYFCASSWTGTQYFGPGTRLTVL.